The clone carrying this T cell receptor beta chain was recorded many times. Its target is unknown. The data stem from a study of molecular identifiers for immune sequencing clone quantification. Study observations and caveats: In a background of under 1.3 million naive cells, spiked Jurkat TCR RNA from one cell was reportedly detectable. In naive cells, under 1% of molecules belonged to clones above 20 RNA copies, against over 97% in effector cells.

Bulk TCR library preparation followed previously described methods with listed TCR primers. MiXCR was run by TCRdb on the PCR reads, yielding one entry per CDR3 protein. This table has 600,000 to 650,000 distinct CDR3 sequences, less than 20% appearing once. This CDR3 spans 15 amino acids. Germline CDR1 is MNHEY and CDR2 is SVGAGI. The ends were cut back, 0 bases at V and 2 bases at J, with 10 bases in the middle. The chain couples TRBV6-5 to TRBJ1-1, with D hard to call. This receptor was obtained from a human donor in good health. Some libraries in this study had Jurkat cell RNA spiked in. The sequenced sample was naive CD8+ T cells from blood, with Jurkat cell RNA spiked in. Subset noted: FACS-sorted CD8+CD4-CCR7+CD45RA+ naive T cells. Written as DNA, the CDR3 is TGTGCCAGCAGTTACTCCGGGAGGCTTAACACTGAAGCTTTCTTT. Translating gives CASSYSGRLNTEAFF.